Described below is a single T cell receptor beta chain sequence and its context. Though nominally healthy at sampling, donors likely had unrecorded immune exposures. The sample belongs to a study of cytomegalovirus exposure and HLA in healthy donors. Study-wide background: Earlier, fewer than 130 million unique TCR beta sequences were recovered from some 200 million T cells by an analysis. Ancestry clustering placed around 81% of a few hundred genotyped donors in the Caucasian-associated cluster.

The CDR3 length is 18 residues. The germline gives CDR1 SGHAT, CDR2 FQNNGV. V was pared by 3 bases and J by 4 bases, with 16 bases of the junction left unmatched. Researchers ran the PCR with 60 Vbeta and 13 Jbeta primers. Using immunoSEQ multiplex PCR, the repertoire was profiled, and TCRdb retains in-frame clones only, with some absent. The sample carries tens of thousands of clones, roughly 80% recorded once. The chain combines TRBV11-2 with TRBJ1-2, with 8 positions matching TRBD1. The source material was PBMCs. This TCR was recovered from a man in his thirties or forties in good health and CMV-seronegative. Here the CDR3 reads CASSFLSGQARSVYGYTF. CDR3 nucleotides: TGTGCCAGCAGCTTTTTGTCGGGACAGGCCAGGTCGGTCTATGGCTACACCTTC.